Listed here are 31 T cell receptor beta chains from one sample, sequenced in a study of T-cell reconstitution after alpha-beta-depleted transplantation in children (dated by TCRdb to 2016 to 2017). The treatment or condition label on this specimen signifies: allogeneic hematopoietic cell transplantation with graft depleted of TCRalphabeta T cells and CD19 B cells. No antigen has been assigned to these receptors. The library relied on PCR. Sequencing used an Illumina HiSeq 2500. TCR libraries were prepared with molecular barcoding, using unique molecular identifiers to normalize TCRbeta repertoire quantification. TCRdb ran its own pipeline on the public reads, namely fastp trimming at Q25 and MiXCR clone calling, and kept in-frame beta chains. Rows with one shared CDR3 protein collapse into an entry with the most common genes and DNA. Recorded for this sample are approximately 300,000 distinct CDR3 sequences; around 7.1% of them occurred a single time. Approximately 9.1% of the sample goes to the ten largest clones.

What the research found in general, with its limitations: The frequencies of hyperexpanded clones fell over the following months, and after one year, T-cell counts and TCRbeta diversity were mostly attributed to newly produced T cells.

The input for sequencing was peripheral blood, taken 360 days after TCRalphabeta/CD19-depleted stem cell transplant. All receptors come from a female patient between 2 and 15 years old who had a stem cell transplant for Fanconi anemia, so the T cells may come from the graft donor.

The chain recombines TRBV4-1 with TRBJ2-7; 14 bases agree with TRBD2. Germline V gene data show CDR1 as MGHRA and CDR2 as YSYEKL. After removal of 2 bases from V and 6 bases from J, the junction contained 12 bases not matched to a gene. CDR3 size: 18 residues. CDR3: CASSQSGTSGRIRGEQYF. CDR3 DNA sequence: TGCGCCAGCAGCCAATCCGGGACTAGCGGGAGAATACGTGGCGAGCAGTACTTC.

A note on this clonotype: A read error may be the cause here, since a much bigger clone is one base away. The rearrangement links TRBV11-2 to TRBJ1-1; 8 positions match TRBD1. The germline V gene has CDR1 SGHAT and CDR2 FQNNGV. The CDR3 contains 13 residues. CDR3 in DNA: TGTGCCGGCAGCTTCAGGGGGCTCACTGAAGCTTTCTTT. Its translation: CAGSFRGLTEAFF.

This clonotype has at least ten counts. This chain connects TRBV12-3 or TRBV12-4 to TRBJ2-7; D is perhaps TRBD1 (6 bases). V was trimmed by 6 bases and J by 7 bases, leaving 16 bases between them. The CDR3 spans 13 residues. CDR3 protein: CASRTPGQGEQYF. The CDR3 DNA follows: TGTGCCAGCAGGACTCCGGGACAAGGAGAGCAGTACTTC.

This clonotype has at least ten counts. The V call is TRBV5-5, the J call TRBJ2-6, with a tentative D call TRBD1 (6 bases). Germline CDR1 reads SGHKS; CDR2 reads YYEKEE (reference sequence). Trimming stripped 3 bases from V and 4 bases from J, with 20 bases between. The CDR3 runs to 18 residues. In DNA form, the CDR3 reads TGTGCCAGCAGCTCGCTGCCCCTTCCAGGGGTCGGGGCCAACGTCCTGACTTTC. Its protein is CASSSLPLPGVGANVLTF.

This clonotype is termed medium-sized. The V gene is TRBV20-1, the J gene TRBJ2-5, with 8 nucleotides matching TRBD1. V trimming: 0 bases; J trimming: 2 bases; junction bases outside the gene matches: 8. The V gene's germline CDR1 is DFQATT and CDR2 SNEGSKA (reference sequence). CDR3 length: 16 residues. The CDR3 DNA sequence: TGCAGTGCTAGAGATGATCACGGGACAGGTCAAGAGACCCAGTACTTC. Amino acids: CSARDDHGTGQETQYF.

This clonotype showed up many times. This chain uses TRBV3-1 with TRBJ2-7; no definite D call. CDR3 length: 12 residues. In germline, CDR1 is LGHDT, CDR2 YNNKEL (reference sequence). Trimming left V 4 bases short and J 7 bases short, with 11 bases between. CDR3 amino acids: CASSRDTWEQYF. DNA of the CDR3: TGTGCCAGCAGCCGCGACACCTGGGAGCAGTACTTC.

V usage is TRBV28 and J usage is TRBJ2-2; D is possibly TRBD1 (5 bases). This CDR3 region has 14 residues. Germline assignment: CDR1 MDHEN and CDR2 SYDVKM. V dropped 3 bases and J dropped 7 bases, with 12 bases sitting between them. The CDR3: CASSFSRAGGELFF. The DNA for the CDR3 is TGTGCCAGCAGTTTTTCCAGGGCTGGCGGGGAGCTGTTTTTT.

V gene TRBV7-2 combines with J gene TRBJ2-7; TRBD2 matches at 11 bases. Germline V gene data show CDR1 as SGHTA and CDR2 as FQGNSA. With V trimmed by 3 bases and J by 2 bases, 3 bases remained unmatched. This CDR3 region has 15 residues. This CDR3 is CASSFVAGGTYEQYF. The CDR3, as DNA: TGTGCCAGCAGCTTTGTAGCGGGGGGGACCTACGAGCAGTACTTC.

Comments on this clonotype: With a much larger clone just one base away, this may be a read error. This rearrangement joins TRBV12-3 or TRBV12-4 to TRBJ2-1; D gene uncertain. The CDR3 length is 16 residues. The DNA of the CDR3 is TGTGCCAGCAGTTCGACTGTCAGAGACTCCTACAATGAGCAGATCTTC. Its translation: CASSSTVRDSYNEQIF.

This clonotype was seen ten or more times. The chain couples TRBV29-1 to TRBJ1-1; TRBD1 agrees at 11 bases. The CDR3 loop spans 13 amino acids. V shed 6 bases and J 7 bases; nucleotides not matched to a gene: 7. The V gene's germline CDR1 is SQVTM and CDR2 ANQGSEA. The CDR3 DNA reads as TGCAGCGTCGGGACAGGGGGGAGCGTTGAAGCTTTCTTT. Residues: CSVGTGGSVEAFF.

The chain uses TRBV4-2 and TRBJ2-5; 8 positions agree with TRBD2. The CDR3 runs 17 residues. CDR1 LGHNA and CDR2 YNFKEQ come from the germline V gene. J lost 3 bases, V lost 1 base, and 10 bases had no gene match. The CDR3: CASSQAPAGGGEETQYF. CDR3 in DNA: TGTGCCAGCAGCCAAGCACCCGCGGGGGGCGGGGAAGAGACCCAGTACTTC.

At least ten counts were recorded for this clonotype. The chain carries TRBV20-1 and TRBJ2-1; D gene unclear. This CDR3 region has 16 residues. The V gene lost 0 bases and the J gene lost 4 bases, with 16 bases spanning the gap. CDR1 is DFQATT, CDR2 SNEGSKA, per germline (reference sequence). CDR3 sequence reads: CSARDQGRAEYNEQFF. The CDR3 region has the DNA TGCAGTGCTAGAGATCAAGGCCGCGCGGAGTACAATGAGCAGTTCTTC.

There are many counts of this clonotype. The V gene is TRBV5-1, the J gene TRBJ1-6, with TRBD1 as a possible D gene (5 bases). The V gene's germline CDR1 is SGHRS and CDR2 YFSETQ. The CDR3 is made up of 16 amino acids. The V gene lost 0 bases and the J gene lost 2 bases, with 9 bases spanning the gap. Written as DNA, the CDR3 is TGCGCCAGCAGCTTGGTTGGGACTGCCTATAATTCACCCCTCCACTTT. It is translated as CASSLVGTAYNSPLHF.

The genes are TRBV18 and TRBJ2-5, with TRBD2 matching over 10 bases. The CDR3 sequence is 15 residues long. J gave up 5 bases and V 0 bases, and 3 bases lay outside the gene matches. Germline V gene sequence: CDR1 KGHSH, CDR2 LQKENI. In nucleotides, the CDR3 is TGTGCCAGCTCACCACCGGGACTAGCGTTTGAGACCCAGTACTTC. Its protein is CASSPPGLAFETQYF.

This clonotype was seen repeatedly, ten times or more. The V and J genes are TRBV29-1 and TRBJ2-1; no reliable D call. The CDR3 covers 12 residues. With 4 bases removed from V and 6 bases from J, the gap between germline ends came to 10 bases. CDR1 and CDR2 (germline): SQVTM, ANQGSEA. Here the CDR3 reads CSVVAGPNEQFF. The CDR3 DNA reads TGCAGCGTTGTAGCTGGGCCCAATGAGCAGTTCTTC.

Only a few counts were recorded for this clonotype. The chain is built from TRBV5-6 and TRBJ2-1, with D maybe TRBD2 (5 bases). Looked up from germline, CDR1 is SGHDT and CDR2 is YYEEEE. V was clipped by 4 bases and J by 9 bases, with 14 bases between them. The CDR3 has 13 residues. The CDR3 DNA reads TGTGCCAGCAGCCTGGACTGGGTGGGTGAGCAGTTCTTC. Its translation is CASSLDWVGEQFF.

This clonotype showed up many times. The chain has TRBV20-1 and TRBJ1-5, with D perhaps TRBD1 (5 bases). Germline V gene data show CDR1 as DFQATT and CDR2 as SNEGSKA (reference sequence). The CDR3 loop spans 13 amino acids. The germline V and J ends were trimmed by 7 bases and 2 bases, with 12 bases remaining between them. The CDR3 loop reads CSGNRGGNQPQHF. The CDR3 nucleotides are TGCAGTGGCAATCGGGGGGGCAATCAGCCCCAGCATTTT.

The chain links TRBV2 to TRBJ2-1; possible D gene TRBD2, 6 bases. CDR1 and CDR2 (germline): SNHLY, FYNNEI. With 6 bases removed from V and 0 bases from J, the gap between germline ends came to 12 bases. This CDR3 has 15 residues. The CDR3 spells CASSARLDSYNEQFF. The CDR3 DNA reads TGTGCCAGCAGCGCACGACTAGACTCCTACAATGAGCAGTTCTTC.

The chain couples TRBV27 to TRBJ2-5; TRBD1 aligns across 12 bases. Losses at the gene ends were 6 bases for V and 1 base for J; bases not matched to a gene: 9. The length of the CDR3 is 17 residues. From germline, CDR1 is MNHEY and CDR2 SMNVEV (reference sequence). The DNA for the CDR3 is TGTGCCAGCAGAGGGGGGACAGGGGGCGATCTCCAAGAGACCCAGTACTTC. Its protein is CASRGGTGGDLQETQYF.

This clonotype was recorded many times. This chain links TRBV5-1 with TRBJ1-2, with TRBD1 identical over 8 bases. V shed 4 bases and J 4 bases; nucleotides not matched to a gene: 12. This CDR3 spans 16 amino acids. Germline values: CDR1 SGHRS, CDR2 YFSETQ. CDR3: CASSPGSGTGPYGYTF. The DNA for the CDR3 is TGCGCCAGCAGCCCAGGATCCGGGACAGGACCCTATGGCTACACCTTC.

V gene TRBV9 combines with J gene TRBJ1-1; TRBD1 might be the D (5 bases). The CDR3 spans 17 residues. V lost 0 bases to trimming and J lost 11 bases, with 26 bases between them. Germline CDR1 reads SGDLS; CDR2 reads YYNGEE. The CDR3 DNA is TGTGCCAGCAGCGTAGATCCAAGGACGTCGGGACGGCTAGGGGCTTTCTTT. Encoded protein: CASSVDPRTSGRLGAFF.

The table lists this clonotype with a few counts. The gene calls are TRBV7-9 and TRBJ2-1, with 8 bases lining up with TRBD2. Trimming removed 1 base from V and 7 bases from J; junction bases left unmatched: 12. This CDR3 contains 17 residues. CDR1 is SEHNR and CDR2 is FQNEAQ in the germline V gene (reference sequence). This CDR3 is CASSLVGLWASGNEQFF. Here the CDR3 DNA reads TGTGCCAGCAGCTTAGTAGGATTATGGGCTAGCGGGAATGAGCAGTTCTTC.

This clonotype occurred many times. The J gene is TRBJ2-2, the V gene TRBV20-1; tentatively, D is TRBD2 (5 bases). Germline V lookup: CDR1 DFQATT, CDR2 SNEGSKA (reference sequence). Trimming took off 3 bases at V and 10 bases at J, with 12 bases between the two ends. The CDR3 contains 12 residues. The CDR3 bases are TGCAGTGCTAGGTCTAGCACGGAGGAGCTGTTTTTT. Its translation is CSARSSTEELFF.

This clonotype came up many times. The chain recombines TRBV13 with TRBJ1-1; D may be TRBD1 (5 bases). V was trimmed by 3 bases and J by 8 bases, leaving 13 bases between them. The germline CDR1 and CDR2 sequences are PRHDT and FYEKMQ (reference sequence). This CDR3 comprises 13 residues. The CDR3 bases are TGTGCCAGCAGCTTTTCGGCGACAGAAGAAGCTTTCTTT. Protein: CASSFSATEEAFF.

This clonotype showed up many times. The rearrangement joins TRBV29-1 to TRBJ2-1, with 8 bases lining up with TRBD1. This CDR3 has 17 amino acids. The junction had 10 bases not matched to a gene; V was cut back by 3 bases and J by 0 bases. Looked up from germline, CDR1 is SQVTM and CDR2 is ANQGSEA. CDR3 DNA sequence: TGCAGCGTTGAGTCCAGGCGGACAGGGAGCTCCTACAATGAGCAGTTCTTC. Protein sequence: CSVESRRTGSSYNEQFF.

This clonotype was seen only a few times. V gene TRBV6-2 or TRBV6-3 combines with J gene TRBJ1-4; 7 nucleotides match TRBD1. This CDR3 comprises 14 residues. CDR1 and CDR2 (germline): MNHEY, SVGEGT. The V gene end was trimmed by 0 bases and the J gene end by 8 bases; junction bases not matched to a gene: 3. CDR3 sequence (DNA): TGTGCCAGCAGTTACTCTGGGACAGAAGAAAAACTGTTTTTT. It yields the protein CASSYSGTEEKLFF.

This clonotype was seen at least ten times. The chain carries TRBV21-1 and TRBJ2-2; no DNA check was done on the table's D call, TRBD1. TRBV21-1 is classified as a pseudogene. The CDR3 has 20 residues. The CDR3 nucleotides read TGTGCCAGCAGCATCCGACAGGACGGAAAGGTATCTTCGAACACCGGGGAGCTGTTTTTT. Protein product: CASSIRQDGKVSSNTGELFF.

In this sample, this clonotype turned up many times. V and J are TRBV6-5 and TRBJ2-7, with a weak D call TRBD2 (6 bases). Germline CDR1 is MNHEY and CDR2 is SVGAGI. The ends were cut back, 2 bases at V and 0 bases at J, with 11 bases in the middle. The CDR3 is 15 residues long. As DNA, the CDR3 is TGTGCCAGCAGTTACGGACTACCAGGCTCCTACGAGCAGTACTTC. Translating it yields CASSYGLPGSYEQYF.

The gene calls are TRBV6-5 and TRBJ1-2, with a tentative D call TRBD1 (5 bases). The CDR3 is made up of 14 amino acids. Trimming left V 6 bases short and J 2 bases short, with 13 bases between. Per germline, CDR1 MNHEY and CDR2 SVGAGI. CDR3 protein: CASSRGGKNYGYTF. DNA of the CDR3: TGTGCCAGCAGCCGCGGGGGGAAGAACTATGGCTACACCTTC.

The chain recombines TRBV6-5 with TRBJ1-2, with a weak D call TRBD1 (5 bases). This CDR3 region has 17 residues. Trimming left V 0 bases short and J 4 bases short, with 18 bases between. Germline assignment: CDR1 MNHEY and CDR2 SVGAGI. The CDR3 DNA follows: TGTGCCAGCAGTTACTCGAGCTTGTGGGGGGTCGGCTATGGCTACACCTTC. Translating gives CASSYSSLWGVGYGYTF.

This sequence joins TRBV2 and TRBJ2-7; D is ambiguous. The CDR3 length is 14 residues. V lost 6 bases to trimming and J lost 6 bases, with 18 bases between them. The germline V gene encodes CDR1 SNHLY and CDR2 FYNNEI. For the CDR3, the DNA is TGTGCCAGCAGCCTACCTGATGGGGAAGGCGAGCAGTACTTC. It yields the protein CASSLPDGEGEQYF.